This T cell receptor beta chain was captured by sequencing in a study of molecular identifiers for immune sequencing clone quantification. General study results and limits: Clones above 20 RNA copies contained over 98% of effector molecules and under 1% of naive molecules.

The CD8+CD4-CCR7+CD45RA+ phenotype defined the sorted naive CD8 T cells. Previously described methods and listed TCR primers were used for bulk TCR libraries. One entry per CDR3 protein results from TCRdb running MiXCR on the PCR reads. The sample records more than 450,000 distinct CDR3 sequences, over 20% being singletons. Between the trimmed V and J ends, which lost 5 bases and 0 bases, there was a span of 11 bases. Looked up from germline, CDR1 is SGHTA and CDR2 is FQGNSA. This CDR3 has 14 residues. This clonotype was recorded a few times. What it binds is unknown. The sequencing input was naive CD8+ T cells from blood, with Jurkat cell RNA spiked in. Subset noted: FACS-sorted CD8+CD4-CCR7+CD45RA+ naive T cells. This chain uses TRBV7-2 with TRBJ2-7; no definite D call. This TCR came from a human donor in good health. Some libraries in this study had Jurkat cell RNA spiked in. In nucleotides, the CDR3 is TGTGCCAGCAGCCCACTTTTGGACTCCTACGAGCAGTACTTC. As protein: CASSPLLDSYEQYF.